Listed here are 22 T cell receptor beta chains from one sample, sequenced in a study of regulatory T cells in long-lasting Graves disease. Through Arm-PCR of CDR3 regions and iRepertoire HTBI primers, TCR beta libraries were built. TCRdb reprocessed the multiplex PCR reads with MiXCR, giving one entry per CDR3 protein. The repertoire includes around 450,000 distinct CDR3 sequences, around 14% of them detected once, and roughly a sixth sits in the top ten. As for time point: newly diagnosed GD, antithyroid drugs for less than 3 months. PBMCs provided the RNA from which the TCR library was made. This sample was also put to use in a study of T cells in Graves' hyperthyroidism and ophthalmopathy.

The source material was peripheral blood mononuclear cells (PBMCs), sampled at new diagnosis, from a patient treated with antithyroid drugs. These receptors were obtained from a woman aged 25 to 45 with Graves disease.

There are many counts of this clonotype. V usage is TRBV30 and J usage is TRBJ2-1; D not resolved. V was pared by 0 bases and J by 2 bases, with 11 bases between. This CDR3 region has 15 residues. Per the germline V gene, CDR1 is GTSNPN and CDR2 is SVGIG (reference sequence). CDR3 region: CAWSVYPQTYNEQFF. CDR3 nucleotides: TGTGCCTGGAGTGTCTATCCCCAGACCTACAATGAGCAGTTCTTC.

This clonotype occurred many times. This chain joins TRBV2 and TRBJ2-7, with unresolved D. This CDR3 has 12 residues. Germline V gene lookup returns CDR1 SNHLY and CDR2 FYNNEI. V was clipped by 10 bases and J by 7 bases, with 17 bases between them. CDR3 sequence reads: CAIVRRTQEQYF. The CDR3 nucleotides are TGTGCCATCGTACGTAGGACCCAAGAGCAGTACTTC. Full variable domain (missing parts from reference TRBV2 and TRBJ2-7): EPEVTQTPSHQVTQMGQEVILRCVPISNHLYFYWYRQILGQKVEFLVSFYNNEISEKSEIFDDQFSVERPDGSNFTLKIRSTKLEDSAMYFCAIVRRTQEQYFGPGTRLTVT.

This clonotype showed up many times. This chain joins TRBV28 and TRBJ1-6; D is unresolved. The CDR3 is 13 residues long. With 1 base removed from V and 7 bases from J, the gap between germline ends came to 5 bases. Germline V gene sequence: CDR1 MDHEN, CDR2 SYDVKM. CDR3 protein: CASSLLGNSPLHF. DNA for the CDR3: TGTGCCAGCAGTTTATTGGGGAATTCACCCCTCCACTTT.

In this sample, this clonotype turned up many times. The chain combines TRBV12-3 or TRBV12-4 with TRBJ1-5, with D possibly matching TRBD1 (6 bases). The CDR3 spans 15 residues. The V gene lost 8 bases and the J gene lost 11 bases, with 25 bases spanning the gap. Here the CDR3 reads CASDTGRSAGEAQHF. CDR3 nucleotide sequence: TGTGCCAGCGATACAGGGCGGTCCGCGGGGGAAGCCCAGCATTTT.

In this sample, this clonotype turned up many times. The chain recombines TRBV5-1 with TRBJ2-7; the D gene is possibly TRBD1 (6 bases). Germline V gene sequence: CDR1 SGHRS, CDR2 YFSETQ. The CDR3 is made up of 13 amino acids. Deletions cut 4 bases from V and 2 bases from J, with 10 bases between. CDR3 in amino acids: CASSDRTTYEQYF. CDR3 DNA sequence: TGCGCCAGCAGCGACAGGACCACCTACGAGCAGTACTTC.

This clonotype was detected many times. The V call is TRBV6-1, the J call TRBJ2-2; unclear D gene. CDR3 length: 14 residues. CDR1 and CDR2 from the germline V gene are MNHNS and SASEGT. The V gene lost 6 bases and the J gene lost 7 bases, with 15 bases spanning the gap. The DNA of the CDR3 is TGTGCCAGCAGACTTACCCCCTCAGGCGGGGAGCTGTTTTTT. Protein: CASRLTPSGGELFF.

In regard to this clonotype: One base away lies a much larger clone, so this may be a sequencing read error. This chain connects TRBV12-3 or TRBV12-4 to TRBJ2-7, with D possibly being TRBD2 (6 bases). The CDR3 is 14 amino acids. The V gene lost 5 bases and the J gene lost 4 bases, with 15 bases spanning the gap. The CDR3 nucleotides read TGTGCCAGCAGTCTCCAGTCGGGAGTTTACGAGCAGTACTTC. This gives the protein CASSLQSGVYEQYF.

Ten or more counts support this clonotype. The rearrangement links TRBV2 to TRBJ2-7; TRBD2 agrees at 11 bases. Germline lookup yields CDR1 SNHLY and CDR2 FYNNEI. Trimming at V came to 4 bases and at J to 2 bases, leaving 4 bases not matched to a gene. The CDR3 covers 15 residues. This chain's CDR3 is CASSAGTSGTYEQYF. The CDR3 region has the DNA TGTGCCAGCAGTGCCGGGACTAGCGGAACCTACGAGCAGTACTTC.

This clonotype came up many times. DNA of the CDR3: TGTGCCAGCAGTCCCGACACCCGTGAAGCTTTCTTT. It is translated as CASSPDTREAFF. The rearrangement links TRBV6-1 to TRBJ1-1; D unclear. From germline, CDR1 is MNHNS and CDR2 SASEGT. Trimming pared 5 bases from V and 7 bases from J, leaving 11 bases between. This CDR3 has 12 amino acids.

In this sample, this clonotype turned up a few times. The chain carries TRBV10-1 and TRBJ2-1; D might be TRBD2 (6 bases). Germline V gene sequence: CDR1 WNHNN, CDR2 SYGVQD (reference sequence). CDR3 length equals 15 residues. Trimming shortened V by 8 bases and J by 7 bases, and 21 bases separated the two germline ends. The CDR3 nucleotides are TGCGCCAGCCGCCCCACTGGGACTCGACTTAATGAGCAGTTCTTC. Translation gives CASRPTGTRLNEQFF.

This clonotype has a count of ten or more. The chain is built from TRBV28 and TRBJ2-7; 8 nucleotides agree with TRBD2. This CDR3 is built from 18 residues. V gave up 1 base and J gave up 7 bases; unmatched junction bases: 18. Germline values: CDR1 MDHEN, CDR2 SYDVKM. The CDR3 DNA sequence: TGTGCCAGCAGTTTATTCGTGGGGCGGGAGGCCAGACCTGGGGAGCAGTACTTC. It encodes CASSLFVGREARPGEQYF.

This clonotype was recorded many times. This chain links TRBV7-9 with TRBJ2-1; D may match TRBD1 or TRBD2 (5 bases each). The V end was cut by 5 bases, the J end by 7 bases, with 21 bases between. Germline lookup yields CDR1 SEHNR and CDR2 FQNEAQ (reference sequence). CDR3 length: 16 amino acids. The CDR3 region has the DNA TGTGCCAGCAGCCCCCCCCCTAGCAGGGCGAGGAATGAGCAGTTCTTC. Translated, it gives CASSPPPSRARNEQFF.

The sample holds many counts of this clonotype. The V gene is TRBV11-3, the J gene TRBJ2-5, with D perhaps TRBD1 or TRBD2 (5 bases each). Trimming took off 5 bases at V and 4 bases at J, with 14 bases between the two ends. The CDR3 consists of 14 residues. Germline V gene sequence: CDR1 SGHNT, CDR2 YENEEA. The CDR3 region is CASSPGTQGETQYF. CDR3 DNA: TGTGCCAGCAGCCCCGGGACCCAAGGAGAGACCCAGTACTTC.

This clonotype was counted ten times or more. This chain connects TRBV7-9 to TRBJ2-1; 8 bases are a match to TRBD2. This CDR3 comprises 16 residues. Germline lookup yields CDR1 SEHNR and CDR2 FQNEAQ (reference sequence). After removal of 5 bases from V and 6 bases from J, the junction contained 12 bases not matched to a gene. CDR3 protein: CASSGGTSGTSNEQFF. The CDR3 DNA reads TGTGCCAGCAGCGGCGGTACTTCCGGGACTAGCAATGAGCAGTTCTTC.

This chain joins TRBV4-2 and TRBJ2-3; D is undetermined. This CDR3 region has 17 residues. CDR1 is LGHNA and CDR2 is YNFKEQ in the germline V gene. The germline V and J ends were trimmed by 0 bases and 2 bases, with 15 bases remaining between them. CDR3 residues: CASSQDLSIRPTDTQYF. The CDR3 DNA reads as TGTGCCAGCAGCCAAGATCTGAGCATTCGGCCCACAGATACGCAGTATTTT.

As to this clonotype: This may be a read error, as it is one base from a much larger clone. In DNA, the CDR3 is TGTGCCAGCAGCGATGCTAGCGGGAGAATGGATGAGCAGTTCTTC. This translates into CASSDASGRMDEQFF. The chain has TRBV7-2 and TRBJ2-1, with 10 positions matching TRBD2. This CDR3 has 15 residues. Trimming at V came to 5 bases and at J to 8 bases, leaving 9 bases not matched to a gene. The germline V gene has CDR1 SGHTA and CDR2 FQGNSA. The variable domain in full, completed from reference TRBV7-2 and TRBJ2-1, reads GAGVSQSPSNKVTEKGKDVELRCDPISGHTALYWYRQSLGQGLEFLIYFQGNSAPDKSGLPSDRFSAERTGGSVSTLTIQRTQQEDSAVYLCASSDASGRMDEQFFGPGTRLTVL.

This clonotype showed up many times. The V gene is TRBV11-2, the J gene TRBJ2-4, with TRBD1 matching over 8 bases. The length of the CDR3 is 15 residues. Germline CDR1 is SGHAT and CDR2 is FQNNGV. Unmatched junction bases numbered 8, after V lost 4 bases and J lost 6 bases. CDR3 DNA: TGTGCCAGCAGCTCACTAACAGGGGGGCGAAACATTCAGTACTTC. It yields the protein CASSSLTGGRNIQYF.

This clonotype has only a few counts. The V call is TRBV6-1, the J call TRBJ1-6; D is ambiguous. The V gene lost 3 bases and the J gene lost 11 bases, with 5 bases spanning the gap. This CDR3 region has 11 residues. CDR1 MNHNS and CDR2 SASEGT come from the germline V gene. The CDR3 DNA reads TGTGCCAGCAGTGAGGTTACACCCCTCCACTTT. Translating gives CASSEVTPLHF.

The V and J genes are TRBV10-3 and TRBJ2-7, with D unresolved. Per the germline V gene, CDR1 is ENHRY and CDR2 is SYGVKD. V lost 5 bases, J lost 7 bases, and 9 bases lay in between. CDR3 length: 11 residues. CDR3 protein: CAISNESEQYF. Written as DNA, the CDR3 is TGTGCCATCAGTAACGAATCTGAGCAGTACTTC.

This clonotype has just a few counts. V gene TRBV3-1 combines with J gene TRBJ2-2, with 7 positions matching TRBD1. CDR3 length equals 16 residues. The junction had 11 bases not matched to a gene; V was cut back by 6 bases and J by 4 bases. Germline CDR1 and CDR2: LGHDT and YNNKEL (reference sequence). CDR3 sequence: CASRHKGALGTGELFF. CDR3 DNA sequence: TGTGCCAGCAGACACAAGGGGGCATTAGGCACCGGGGAGCTGTTTTTT.

The table lists this clonotype with many counts. This chain links TRBV2 with TRBJ2-1, with a weak D call TRBD2 (5 bases). The CDR3 covers 13 residues. V lost 4 bases to trimming and J lost 7 bases, with 11 bases between them. Germline loops: CDR1 SNHLY, CDR2 FYNNEI. This CDR3 is CASSVRSGNEQFF. DNA for the CDR3: TGTGCCAGCAGTGTCCGATCGGGGAATGAGCAGTTCTTC.

Ten or more counts support this clonotype. The CDR3 nucleotides are TGTGCCACCAGCCCCCGGACAGGGAACTATGGCTACACCTTC. It yields the protein CATSPRTGNYGYTF. The chain employs TRBV15 and TRBJ1-2, with TRBD1 identical over 8 bases. The germline CDR1 and CDR2 sequences are LNHNV and YYDKDF (reference sequence). The CDR3 has 14 amino acids. The trim removed 5 bases at V and 2 bases at J, leaving 4 bases unmatched.